The sequence of this TCR beta chain was determined in a study of blood T cell repertoires in COVID-19. For the study at large: Italy, Spain and the United States were the sources of the convalescent and acute COVID-19 samples. The analysed material was cDNA or gDNA that came from T cells, B-cell-depleted T cells, or PBMCs.

In the authors' methods: Amplification of reference gene primers was used by the study to estimate nucleated cell counts. The assay was immunoSEQ multiplex PCR, and TCRdb's table has in-frame clones only and misses some. The DNA was the basis for D and trimming; V, J and clone size are from that table. The profile shows some 520,000 clones, 75% to 90% of them singletons. V lost 5 bases, J lost 0 bases, and 14 bases lay in between. The CDR3 is 16 residues long. The germline gives CDR1 MNHNY, CDR2 SVGAGI (reference sequence). The Seattle patients joined while their infection was active and were tracked longitudinally afterward.

This sequence originates from a man aged 18 to 30 with COVID-19, enrolled during active disease. This chain uses TRBV6-6 with TRBJ1-5; no firm D call. Source material: peripheral blood. The CDR3 sequence is CASSPAAFYSNQPQHF. The CDR3 nucleotides are TGTGCCAGCAGTCCCGCCGCCTTCTATAGCAATCAGCCCCAGCATTTT.